A single sample is the source of the 31 T cell receptor beta chains below, sequenced in a study of OX40 agonist ivuxolimab in advanced cancers. Receptor amplification or capture employed the immunoSEQ multiplex PCR assay. The table comes from immuneACCESS by way of TCRdb, which keeps in-frame sequences with V and J called. Part of the clones is missing from these tables; in studies checked, under half for an unresolved V gene and the rest for unknown reasons. In all, the sample holds 77,000 or so clones, and about 90% of those were seen once. 0.53% of the sample is taken by the ten largest. This specimen was CD4+ or CD8+ T cells sorted from blood, taken in a trial of the OX40 agonist ivuxolimab. These receptors were collected from an adult with an advanced solid tumor such as melanoma, head and neck, liver or kidney cancer.

The CDR3 spells CASSRGLAGGGETQYF. The CDR3 nucleotides read TGTGCCAGCAGTCGCGGACTAGCGGGAGGGGGAGAGACCCAGTACTTC. V is TRBV11-3 and J is TRBJ2-5; 15 bases are shared with TRBD2. Losses at the gene ends were 6 bases for V and 4 bases for J; bases not matched to a gene: 6. This CDR3 has 16 amino acids. Looked up from germline, CDR1 is SGHNT and CDR2 is YENEEA.

V usage is TRBV5-1 and J usage is TRBJ2-7; the match to TRBD1 covers 7 bases. The CDR3 extends over 16 amino acids. Unmatched junction bases numbered 11, after V lost 0 bases and J lost 5 bases. CDR1 is SGHRS, CDR2 YFSETQ, per germline. CDR3 nucleotides: TGCGCCAGCAGCTTGGCCGCCGGCAGGGGGATCGACGAGCAGTACTTC. Translated: CASSLAAGRGIDEQYF.

About this clone itself: At one end, the junction sequence differs from germline, possibly due to a read error. This rearrangement joins TRBV7-7 to TRBJ2-1, with 10 positions matching TRBD2. Germline V gives CDR1 SSHAT, CDR2 FNYEAQ (reference sequence). This CDR3 contains 16 residues. CDR3 region: CASSLGLAGVVDEQFF. The CDR3 nucleotides read TGTGCTAGCAGCTTAGGCCTAGCGGGAGTAGTCGATGAGCAGTTCTTC.

The rearrangement joins TRBV27 to TRBJ1-5, with TRBD1 matching over 7 bases. With V trimmed by 7 bases and J by 1 base, 4 bases remained unmatched. Germline CDR1 is MNHEY and CDR2 is SMNVEV (reference sequence). The CDR3 consists of 14 residues. CDR3 sequence reads: CASITRGSNQPQHF. The DNA of the CDR3 is TGTGCCAGCATCACCAGGGGGAGCAATCAGCCCCAGCATTTT.

The genes are TRBV2 and TRBJ2-7; the D gene is possibly TRBD2 (5 bases). V was pared by 8 bases and J by 1 base, with 21 bases between. The CDR3 is 16 amino acids. Looked up from germline, CDR1 is SNHLY and CDR2 is FYNNEI. CDR3 sequence: CASFSWAAEFSYEQYF. The CDR3 DNA sequence: TGTGCCAGCTTTAGTTGGGCAGCGGAGTTTTCCTACGAGCAGTACTTC.

This chain links TRBV30 with TRBJ2-7; 7 bases line up with TRBD2. CDR1 GTSNPN and CDR2 SVGIG come from the germline V gene (reference sequence). The CDR3 totals 11 residues. Germline trimming cut 5 bases from V and 7 bases from J; bases unmatched to any gene: 5. The CDR3 region is CAWARGVEQYF. DNA for the CDR3: TGTGCCTGGGCCCGGGGGGTTGAGCAGTACTTC.

The rearrangement uses TRBV6-1 and TRBJ2-7, with D possibly TRBD1 on 8 matching bases. The germline V and J ends were trimmed by 6 bases and 4 bases, with 16 bases remaining between them. Germline V gene sequence: CDR1 MNHNS, CDR2 SASEGT. CDR3 length: 14 residues. CDR3 sequence (DNA): TGTGCCAGCAGACCAGGACAGGGAGGGTACGAGCAGTACTTC. It encodes CASRPGQGGYEQYF.

V is TRBV5-1 and J is TRBJ2-3; the D gene is possibly TRBD2 (6 bases). In germline, CDR1 is SGHRS, CDR2 YFSETQ. The CDR3 extends over 16 amino acids. Trimming stripped 0 bases from V and 1 base from J, with 12 bases between. The CDR3 spells CASSLGVPSGTDTQYF. The CDR3 coding sequence is TGCGCCAGCAGCTTGGGGGTCCCTAGCGGCACAGATACGCAGTATTTT.

This chain links TRBV4-1 with TRBJ2-5; TRBD2 matches 12 bases. J lost 3 bases, V lost 4 bases, and 6 bases had no gene match. This CDR3 comprises 16 residues. Germline V gene lookup returns CDR1 MGHRA and CDR2 YSYEKL. CDR3 coding DNA: TGCGCCAGCAGCCCCCTAGCGGGAGGGTGGAAAGAGACCCAGTACTTC. Amino acid sequence: CASSPLAGGWKETQYF.

The rearrangement uses TRBV29-1 and TRBJ2-2; TRBD2 matches 11 bases. Per the germline V gene, CDR1 is SQVTM and CDR2 is ANQGSEA. V dropped 6 bases and J dropped 5; count of bases not matched to a gene: 2. CDR3 size: 13 residues. The CDR3: CSVLAGGTGELFF. The CDR3 nucleotides are TGCAGCGTGCTAGCGGGGGGTACCGGGGAGCTGTTTTTT.

The chain couples TRBV4-3 to TRBJ2-2; the match to TRBD1 covers 10 bases. V shed 0 bases, J shed 8 bases, and the junction held 6 bases outside the gene matches. The CDR3 contains 16 residues. Germline lookup yields CDR1 LGHNA and CDR2 YSLEER. This CDR3 is CASSQEGTGVKGELFF. The CDR3 nucleotides read TGCGCCAGCAGCCAAGAAGGGACAGGGGTAAAGGGGGAGCTGTTTTTT.

This clone was counted a single time. This chain links TRBV29-1 with TRBJ2-6; no definite D call. Trimming stripped 6 bases from V and 0 bases from J, with 12 bases between. Germline lookup yields CDR1 SQVTM and CDR2 ANQGSEA. The CDR3 covers 15 residues. CDR3 bases: TGCAGCGTAGAACGGCCCCTCTCTGGGGCCAACGTCCTGACTTTC. Its protein product is CSVERPLSGANVLTF.

The table lists this clone with a count of one. The chain employs TRBV6-5 and TRBJ2-5; 10 positions agree with TRBD1. The germline gives CDR1 MNHEY, CDR2 SVGAGI. The junction had 5 bases not matched to a gene; V was cut back by 2 bases and J by 2 bases. This CDR3 has 16 amino acids. Here the CDR3 DNA reads TGTGCCAGCAGTTACGGACAGGGGGAAGTACAAGAGACCCAGTACTTC. Its protein is CASSYGQGEVQETQYF.

This clone was recorded only once. The chain carries TRBV30 and TRBJ1-1; D unclear. Trimming removed 3 bases at V and 7 bases at J, with 12 bases between. The V gene's germline CDR1 is GTSNPN and CDR2 SVGIG (reference sequence). This CDR3 has 12 residues. The CDR3 spells CAWRRPPGEAFF. The CDR3 DNA reads TGTGCCTGGAGAAGACCCCCCGGTGAAGCTTTCTTT.

J is TRBJ1-2 and V is TRBV6-4; D gene ambiguous. The CDR3 runs to 12 residues. Germline V gene sequence: CDR1 MRHNA, CDR2 SNTAGT. Trimming removed 5 bases at V and 3 bases at J, with 7 bases between. CDR3 DNA: TGTGCCAGCAGTACAAACTACTATGGCTACACCTTC. Translation: CASSTNYYGYTF.

The chain links TRBV19 to TRBJ1-1, with D perhaps matching TRBD1 (5 bases). This CDR3 comprises 13 residues. Germline CDR1 and CDR2: LNHDA and SQIVND (reference sequence). Trimming stripped 9 bases from V and 11 bases from J, with 22 bases between. The CDR3 spells CASRGTAELEAFF. CDR3 nucleotide sequence: TGTGCCAGCCGGGGGACTGCCGAGTTGGAGGCTTTCTTT.

CDR3 residues: CASSFAQQYGYTF. The CDR3 region has the DNA TGTGCCAGCAGCTTCGCCCAGCAGTATGGCTACACCTTC. V and J are TRBV11-1 and TRBJ1-2; D remains ambiguous. Germline loops: CDR1 SGHAT, CDR2 FQDESV (reference sequence). V lost 3 bases and J lost 5, with 10 bases in between. The CDR3 runs to 13 residues.

The J gene is TRBJ1-1, the V gene TRBV5-4; the D gene is possibly TRBD1 (5 bases). The germline CDR1 and CDR2 sequences are SGHNT and YYREEE (reference sequence). The V gene lost 0 bases and the J gene lost 1 base, with 10 bases spanning the gap. The CDR3 covers 15 residues. The DNA of the CDR3 is TGTGCCAGCAGCTTGGATGCCAGGGAGAACACTGAAGCTTTCTTT. It yields the protein CASSLDARENTEAFF.

This chain joins TRBV30 and TRBJ1-1, with TRBD1 matching over 7 bases. With 2 bases clipped from V and 1 base from J, the junction kept 10 bases outside the gene matches. The germline V gene has CDR1 GTSNPN and CDR2 SVGIG (reference sequence). The CDR3 has 16 amino acids. This CDR3 reads CAWSSHRGPQNTEAFF. CDR3 nucleotides: TGTGCCTGGAGTTCCCACAGGGGACCTCAGAACACTGAAGCTTTCTTT.

The V and J genes are TRBV7-3 and TRBJ2-5; 10 bases are a match to TRBD1. Losses at the gene ends were 6 bases for V and 4 bases for J; bases not matched to a gene: 8. This CDR3 is 15 amino acids long. The germline CDR1 and CDR2 sequences are SGHTA and FQGTGA. The CDR3 sequence is CASSLDRGLRETQYF. CDR3 nucleotides: TGTGCCAGCAGTCTTGACAGGGGGCTACGAGAGACCCAGTACTTC.

The genes are TRBV19 and TRBJ1-2; 11 bases line up with TRBD1. The J segment lost 6 bases and the V segment lost 7 bases, leaving 16 bases of the junction unmatched. This CDR3 has 17 amino acids. Germline values: CDR1 LNHDA, CDR2 SQIVND (reference sequence). The CDR3 nucleotides are TGTGCCAGTACCCGGAGTGGGACAGGGGGATTTCAGAATGGCTACACCTTC. Its translation is CASTRSGTGGFQNGYTF.

V usage is TRBV29-1 and J usage is TRBJ2-5, with D unclear. Germline CDR1 is SQVTM and CDR2 is ANQGSEA. This CDR3 spans 13 amino acids. Trimming took off 7 bases at V and 4 bases at J, with 16 bases between the two ends. The DNA of the CDR3 is TGCAGCGCAACTCTAGTGCCGTTAGAGACCCAGTACTTC. Its protein is CSATLVPLETQYF.

This clone was observed a single time. This chain links TRBV5-8 with TRBJ1-5; 8 bases match TRBD1. Losses at the gene ends were 3 bases for V and 1 base for J; bases not matched to a gene: 9. The CDR3 sequence is 17 residues long. Per the germline V gene, CDR1 is SGHTS and CDR2 is YDEGEE. CDR3 DNA sequence: TGTGCCAGCAGCTCCGGGACAGGACTTGGGAGCAATCAGCCCCAGCATTTT. Translated, it gives CASSSGTGLGSNQPQHF.

The chain is built from TRBV30 and TRBJ1-6; 8 bases map to TRBD1. V shed 3 bases and J 6 bases; nucleotides not matched to a gene: 7. Per the germline V gene, CDR1 is GTSNPN and CDR2 is SVGIG (reference sequence). The CDR3 length is 15 residues. The CDR3 DNA reads TGTGCCTGGAGAATACGGGACAGGCTTAATTCACCCCTCCACTTT. This codes for CAWRIRDRLNSPLHF.

The rearrangement joins TRBV18 to TRBJ1-1, with a weak D call TRBD1 (5 bases). V was trimmed by 6 bases and J by 3 bases, leaving 14 bases between them. Germline assignment: CDR1 KGHSH and CDR2 LQKENI. This CDR3 has 14 residues. CDR3 region: CASSRGGSDTEAFF. DNA of the CDR3: TGTGCCAGCTCCCGGGGCGGGTCGGACACTGAAGCTTTCTTT.

A note on this clone: Within the sample, other DNA sequences also encode this same CDR3. The chain links TRBV5-1 to TRBJ2-5; D is unresolved. Germline V gene sequence: CDR1 SGHRS, CDR2 YFSETQ. V shed 0 bases and J shed 5 bases, with 5 bases lying between them. The CDR3 is 12 residues long. The CDR3 DNA follows: TGCGCCAGCAGCTTGGCCCGGGAGACCCAGTACTTC. Translating gives CASSLARETQYF.

The genes are TRBV7-8 and TRBJ1-4; no clear D gene. V gave up 2 bases and J gave up 6 bases, with 10 bases separating them. The V gene's germline CDR1 is SGHVS and CDR2 FQNEAQ. The CDR3 totals 14 residues. The CDR3 DNA reads as TGTGCCAGCAGCTTACAGGAGATTGATGAAAAACTGTTTTTT. It is translated as CASSLQEIDEKLFF.

The gene calls are TRBV30 and TRBJ2-2; D possibly corresponds to TRBD1 (6 bases). V was pared by 6 bases and J by 5 bases, with 19 bases between. The germline gives CDR1 GTSNPN, CDR2 SVGIG (reference sequence). The CDR3 spans 15 residues. CDR3 bases: TGTGCCTGTAGAACAAGGGGGAGTAGTACCGGGGAGCTGTTTTTT. It translates to CACRTRGSSTGELFF.

The chain combines TRBV5-8 with TRBJ1-5; tentative D call: TRBD1 (5 bases). CDR3 length equals 14 residues. The V gene lost 4 bases and the J gene lost 3 bases, with 11 bases spanning the gap. CDR1 SGHTS and CDR2 YDEGEE come from the germline V gene. This chain's CDR3 is CASSDRGTNQPQHF. The CDR3 DNA reads TGTGCCAGCAGCGACCGGGGGACCAATCAGCCCCAGCATTTT.

The J gene is TRBJ2-5, the V gene TRBV7-3; 8 positions agree with TRBD1. Germline lookup yields CDR1 SGHTA and CDR2 FQGTGA. This CDR3 has 16 residues. Losses at the gene ends were 5 bases for V and 4 bases for J; bases not matched to a gene: 12. CDR3: CASSRYDRGGRETQYF. Here the CDR3 DNA reads TGTGCCAGCAGCCGATACGACAGGGGAGGTAGAGAGACCCAGTACTTC.

The rearrangement links TRBV7-9 to TRBJ1-2; D is perhaps TRBD1 (6 bases). CDR3 size: 15 residues. Germline V gene data show CDR1 as SEHNR and CDR2 as FQNEAQ (reference sequence). Trimming stripped 0 bases from V and 4 bases from J, with 12 bases between. CDR3 coding DNA: TGTGCCAGCAGCTTAGCGGCCAGGGGTGGCTATGGCTACACCTTC. This codes for CASSLAARGGYGYTF.